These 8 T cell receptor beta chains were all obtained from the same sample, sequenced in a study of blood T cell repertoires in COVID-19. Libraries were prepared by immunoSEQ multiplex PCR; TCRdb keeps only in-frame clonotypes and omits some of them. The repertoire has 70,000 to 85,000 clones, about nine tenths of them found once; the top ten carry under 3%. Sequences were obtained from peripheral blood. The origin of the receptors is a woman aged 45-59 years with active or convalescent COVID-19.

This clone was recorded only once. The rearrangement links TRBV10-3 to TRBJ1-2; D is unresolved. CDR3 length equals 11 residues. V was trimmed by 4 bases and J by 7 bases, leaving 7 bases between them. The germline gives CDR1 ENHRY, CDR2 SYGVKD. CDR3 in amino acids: CAISGGGGYTF. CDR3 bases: TGTGCCATCAGTGGTGGAGGTGGCTACACCTTC.

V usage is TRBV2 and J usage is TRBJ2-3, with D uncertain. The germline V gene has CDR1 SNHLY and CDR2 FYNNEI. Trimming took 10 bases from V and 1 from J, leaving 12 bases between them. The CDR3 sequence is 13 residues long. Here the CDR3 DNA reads TGTGCCATCCCCGGTGGTCGCACAGATACGCAGTATTTT. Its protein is CAIPGGRTDTQYF.

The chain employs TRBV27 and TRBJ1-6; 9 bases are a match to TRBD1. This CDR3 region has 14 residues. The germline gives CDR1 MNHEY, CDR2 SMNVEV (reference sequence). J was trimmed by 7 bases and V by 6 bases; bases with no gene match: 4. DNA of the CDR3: TGTGCCAGCAGAGATGACAGGGGGAATTCACCCCTCCACTTT. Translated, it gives CASRDDRGNSPLHF.

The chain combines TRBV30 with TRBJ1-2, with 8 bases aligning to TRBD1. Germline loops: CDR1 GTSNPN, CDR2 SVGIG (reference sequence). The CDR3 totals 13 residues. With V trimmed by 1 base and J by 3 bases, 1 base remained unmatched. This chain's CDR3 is CAWSATGDYGYTF. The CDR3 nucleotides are TGTGCCTGGAGTGCGACAGGGGACTATGGCTACACCTTC. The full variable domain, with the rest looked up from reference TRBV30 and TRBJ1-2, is SQTIHQWPATLVQPVGSPLSLECTVEGTSNPNLYWYRQAAGRGLQLLFYSVGIGQISSEVPQNLSASRPQDRQFILSSKKLLLSDSGFYLCAWSATGDYGYTFGSGTRLTVV.

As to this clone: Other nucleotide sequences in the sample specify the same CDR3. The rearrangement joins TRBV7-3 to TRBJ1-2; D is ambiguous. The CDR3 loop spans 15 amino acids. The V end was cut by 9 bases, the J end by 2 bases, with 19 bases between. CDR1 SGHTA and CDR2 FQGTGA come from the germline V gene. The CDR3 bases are TGTGCCAGTAGCCCAGGCGGGGTCCCGAACTATGGCTACACCTTC. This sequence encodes CASSPGGVPNYGYTF.

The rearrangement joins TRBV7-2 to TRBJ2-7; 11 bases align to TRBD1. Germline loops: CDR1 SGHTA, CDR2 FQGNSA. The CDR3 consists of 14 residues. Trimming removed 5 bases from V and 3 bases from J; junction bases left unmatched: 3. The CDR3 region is CASSRDRGGYEQYF. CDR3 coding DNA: TGTGCCAGCAGCCGGGACAGGGGGGGCTACGAGCAGTACTTC. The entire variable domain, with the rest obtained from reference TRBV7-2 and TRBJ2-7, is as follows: GAGVSQSPSNKVTEKGKDVELRCDPISGHTALYWYRQSLGQGLEFLIYFQGNSAPDKSGLPSDRFSAERTGGSVSTLTIQRTQQEDSAVYLCASSRDRGGYEQYFGPGTRLTVT.

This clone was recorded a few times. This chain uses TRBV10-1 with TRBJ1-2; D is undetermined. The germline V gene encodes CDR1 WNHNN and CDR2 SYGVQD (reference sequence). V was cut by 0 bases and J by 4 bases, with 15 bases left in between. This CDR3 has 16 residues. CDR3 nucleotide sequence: TGCGCCAGCAGTGAGTCAGTGCGGGCTCGGGGCTATGGCTACACCTTC. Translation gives CASSESVRARGYGYTF.

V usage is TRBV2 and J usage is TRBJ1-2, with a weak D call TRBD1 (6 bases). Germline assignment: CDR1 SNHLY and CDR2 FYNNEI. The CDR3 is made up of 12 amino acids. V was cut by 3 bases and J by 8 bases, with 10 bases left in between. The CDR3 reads CASSDRGRGYTF. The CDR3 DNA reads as TGTGCCAGCAGTGACAGGGGACGGGGCTACACCTTC.